What follows is one T cell receptor beta chain and its context. What it binds is unknown. This sample is part of a study of cytomegalovirus exposure and HLA in healthy donors. Primers included in the PCR were 60 Vbeta and 13 Jbeta primers. Profiled with immunoSEQ multiplex PCR; TCRdb holds only in-frame clones, not every one. The sample has roughly 130,000 clones; around 70% are singletons. Overall study results and limits: Association of a missense DCLRE1C variant with TCR beta V- and J-gene trimming was reported in a later analysis. Follow-up analysis seemed to connect common viral pathogens with several of the most significant clusters identified. According to the study, roughly 160 TCR beta chains were cytomegalovirus-associated.

The sequenced material came from PBMCs. This TCR was sampled from a man aged 25-45 years in good health and CMV-seropositive.

CDR3 DNA: TGCGCCAGCAGCTTGAGACTAGCGGGAGATATCGAGCAGTACTTC. Translating gives CASSLRLAGDIEQYF. This rearrangement joins TRBV5-1 to TRBJ2-5, with TRBD2 matching 12 bases. Judging by the DNA end, TRBJ2-7 fits better; the J call may be wrong. Germline loops: CDR1 SGHRS, CDR2 YFSETQ. The CDR3 loop spans 15 amino acids.